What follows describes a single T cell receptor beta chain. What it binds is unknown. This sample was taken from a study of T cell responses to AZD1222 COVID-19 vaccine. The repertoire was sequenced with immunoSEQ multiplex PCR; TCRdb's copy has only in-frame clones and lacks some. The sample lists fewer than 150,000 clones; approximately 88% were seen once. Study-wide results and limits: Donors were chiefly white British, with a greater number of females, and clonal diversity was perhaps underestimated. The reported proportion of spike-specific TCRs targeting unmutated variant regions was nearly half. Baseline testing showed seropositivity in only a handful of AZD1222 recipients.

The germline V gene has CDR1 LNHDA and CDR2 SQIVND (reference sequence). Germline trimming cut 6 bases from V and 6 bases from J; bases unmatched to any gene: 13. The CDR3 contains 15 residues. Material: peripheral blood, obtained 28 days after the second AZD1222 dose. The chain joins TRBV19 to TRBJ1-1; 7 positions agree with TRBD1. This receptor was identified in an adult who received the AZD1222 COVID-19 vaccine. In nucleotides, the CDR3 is TGTGCCAGTAGCCCAACCAGGGGGTCGGTCCCTGAAGCTTTCTTT. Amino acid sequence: CASSPTRGSVPEAFF.